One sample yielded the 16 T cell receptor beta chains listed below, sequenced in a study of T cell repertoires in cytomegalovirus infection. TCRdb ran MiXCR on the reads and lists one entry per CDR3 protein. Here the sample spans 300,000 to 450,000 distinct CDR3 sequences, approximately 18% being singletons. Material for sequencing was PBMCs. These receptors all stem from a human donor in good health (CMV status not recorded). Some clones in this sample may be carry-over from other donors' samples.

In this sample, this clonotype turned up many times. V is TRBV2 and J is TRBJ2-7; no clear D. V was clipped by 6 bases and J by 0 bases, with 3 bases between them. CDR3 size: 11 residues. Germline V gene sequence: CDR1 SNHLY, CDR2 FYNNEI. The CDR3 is CASRISYEQYF. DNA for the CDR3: TGTGCCAGCAGGATCTCCTACGAGCAGTACTTC.

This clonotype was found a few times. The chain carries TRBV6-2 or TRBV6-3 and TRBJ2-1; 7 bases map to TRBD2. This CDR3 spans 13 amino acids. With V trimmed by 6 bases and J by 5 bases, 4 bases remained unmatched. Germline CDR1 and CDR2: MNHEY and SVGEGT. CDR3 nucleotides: TGTGCCAGCAGCGCGGGACTAAACAATGAGCAGTTCTTC. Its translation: CASSAGLNNEQFF.

The CDR3 DNA reads TGTGCCACCGAGGACAGGGCGCGTGGCAATCAGCCCCAGCATTTT. Its translation is CATEDRARGNQPQHF. The chain recombines TRBV6-6 with TRBJ1-5; TRBD1 aligns across 8 bases. This CDR3 comprises 15 residues. V was clipped by 10 bases and J by 2 bases; unmatched bases: 10. Looked up from germline, CDR1 is MNHNY and CDR2 is SVGAGI (reference sequence).

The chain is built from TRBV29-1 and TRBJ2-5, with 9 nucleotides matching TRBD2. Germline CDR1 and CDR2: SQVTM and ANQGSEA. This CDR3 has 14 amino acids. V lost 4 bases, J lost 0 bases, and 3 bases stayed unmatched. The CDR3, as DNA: TGCAGCGTTGGTTCTAGCGGGGACCAAGAGACCCAGTACTTC. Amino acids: CSVGSSGDQETQYF.

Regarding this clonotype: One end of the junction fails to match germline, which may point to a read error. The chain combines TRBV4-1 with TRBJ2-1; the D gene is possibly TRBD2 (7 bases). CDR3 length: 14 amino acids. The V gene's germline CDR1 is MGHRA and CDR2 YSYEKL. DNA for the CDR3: TGTGCCAGCAGCCAGGGAGGGGGTATGTCTGAGCAGTTCTTC. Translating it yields CASSQGGGMSEQFF.

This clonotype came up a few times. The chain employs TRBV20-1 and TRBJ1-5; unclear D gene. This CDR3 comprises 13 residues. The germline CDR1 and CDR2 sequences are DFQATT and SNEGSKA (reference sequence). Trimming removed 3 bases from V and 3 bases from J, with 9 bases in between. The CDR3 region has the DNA TGCAGTGCTAGCTTCCAGATCAATCAGCCCCAGCATTTT. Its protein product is CSASFQINQPQHF.

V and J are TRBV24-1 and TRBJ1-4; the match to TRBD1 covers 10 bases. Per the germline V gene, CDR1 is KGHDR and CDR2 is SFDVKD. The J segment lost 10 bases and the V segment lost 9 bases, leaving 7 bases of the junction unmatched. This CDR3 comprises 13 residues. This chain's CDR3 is CATSGTGDGKLFF. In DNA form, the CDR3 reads TGTGCCACCTCCGGGACAGGGGACGGAAAACTGTTTTTT.

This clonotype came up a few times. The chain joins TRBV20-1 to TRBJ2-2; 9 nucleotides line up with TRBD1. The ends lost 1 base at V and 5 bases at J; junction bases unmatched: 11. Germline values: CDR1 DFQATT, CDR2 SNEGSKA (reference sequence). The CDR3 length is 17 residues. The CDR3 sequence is CSARVDRGDLSTGELFF. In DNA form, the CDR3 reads TGCAGTGCTAGAGTTGACAGGGGGGATTTATCAACCGGGGAGCTGTTTTTT.

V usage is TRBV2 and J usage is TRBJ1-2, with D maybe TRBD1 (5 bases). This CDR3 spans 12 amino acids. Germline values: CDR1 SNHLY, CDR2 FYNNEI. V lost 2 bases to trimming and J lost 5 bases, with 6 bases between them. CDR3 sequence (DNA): TGTGCCAGCAGTGAACGGGGGTATGGCTACACCTTC. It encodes CASSERGYGYTF.

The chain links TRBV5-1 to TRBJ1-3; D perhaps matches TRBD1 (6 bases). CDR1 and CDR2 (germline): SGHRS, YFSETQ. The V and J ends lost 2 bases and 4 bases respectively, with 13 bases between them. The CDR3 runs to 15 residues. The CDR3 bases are TGCGCCAGCAGCTTAGGACAGTCGGTCGGAAACACCATATATTTT. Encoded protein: CASSLGQSVGNTIYF.

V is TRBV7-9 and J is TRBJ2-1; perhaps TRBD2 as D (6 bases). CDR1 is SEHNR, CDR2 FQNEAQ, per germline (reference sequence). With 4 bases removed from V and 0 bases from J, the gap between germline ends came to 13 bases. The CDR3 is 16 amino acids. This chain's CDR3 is CASSSGGKSSYNEQFF. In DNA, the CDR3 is TGTGCCAGCAGCTCGGGCGGGAAGAGCTCCTACAATGAGCAGTTCTTC.

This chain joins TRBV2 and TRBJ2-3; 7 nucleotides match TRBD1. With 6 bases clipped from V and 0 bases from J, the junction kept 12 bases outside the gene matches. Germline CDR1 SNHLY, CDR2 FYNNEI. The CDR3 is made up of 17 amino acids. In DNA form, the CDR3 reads TGTGCCAGCAGCCGCCCCTCCACAGGGGTGAGCACAGATACGCAGTATTTT. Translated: CASSRPSTGVSTDTQYF.

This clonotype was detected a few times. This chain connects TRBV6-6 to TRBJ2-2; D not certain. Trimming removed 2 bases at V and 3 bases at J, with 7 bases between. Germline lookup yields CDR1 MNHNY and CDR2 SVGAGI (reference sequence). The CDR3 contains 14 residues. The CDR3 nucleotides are TGTGCCAGCAGTTACGAGCCTGACACCGGGGAGCTGTTTTTT. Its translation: CASSYEPDTGELFF.

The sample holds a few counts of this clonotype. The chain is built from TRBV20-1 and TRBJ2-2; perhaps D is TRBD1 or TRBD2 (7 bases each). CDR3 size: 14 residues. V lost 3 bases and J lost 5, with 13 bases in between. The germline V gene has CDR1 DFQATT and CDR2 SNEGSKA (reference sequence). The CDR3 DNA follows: TGCAGTGCTAGCAGGGGGGGACGGACCGGGGAGCTGTTTTTT. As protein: CSASRGGRTGELFF.

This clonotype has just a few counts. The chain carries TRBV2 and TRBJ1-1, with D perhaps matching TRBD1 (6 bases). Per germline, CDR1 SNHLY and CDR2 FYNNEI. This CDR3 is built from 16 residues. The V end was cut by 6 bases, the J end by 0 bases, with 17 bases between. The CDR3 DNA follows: TGTGCCAGCAGGGTGAGACCGGGGGCCATGAACACTGAAGCTTTCTTT. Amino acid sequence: CASRVRPGAMNTEAFF. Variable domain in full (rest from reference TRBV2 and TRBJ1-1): EPEVTQTPSHQVTQMGQEVILRCVPISNHLYFYWYRQILGQKVEFLVSFYNNEISEKSEIFDDQFSVERPDGSNFTLKIRSTKLEDSAMYFCASRVRPGAMNTEAFFGQGTRLTVV.

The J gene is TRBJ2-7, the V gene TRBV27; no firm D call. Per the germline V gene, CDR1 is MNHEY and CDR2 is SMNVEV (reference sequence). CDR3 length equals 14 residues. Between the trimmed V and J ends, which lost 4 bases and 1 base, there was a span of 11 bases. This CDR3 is CASSSKAGSYEQYF. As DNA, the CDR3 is TGTGCCAGCAGTTCGAAAGCCGGATCCTACGAGCAGTACTTC.